This record covers a single TCR beta chain. What it recognizes is unknown. A much larger clone lies one base from this, so it may be a read error. CDR3 size: 11 residues. Per germline, CDR1 SGHNT and CDR2 YYREEE (reference sequence). V shed 4 bases and J shed 5 bases, with 6 bases lying between them. TCRdb redid the calling of the 5' RACE reads with MiXCR, one entry per CDR3 protein. The sample has roughly 340,000 distinct CDR3 sequences, around 30% seen once. These data belong to a study of identical twins' blood T cells. Study-level findings and limits: Shared CDR3 clonotype counts tracked mainly the product of cloneset sizes.

The chain uses TRBV5-4 and TRBJ1-1; D gene uncertain. Sequences were obtained from PBMCs. The sequence came from a woman between 18 and 55 years old in good health. This CDR3 is CASSEETEAFF. The CDR3 region has the DNA TGTGCCAGCAGCGAAGAAACTGAAGCTTTCTTT.